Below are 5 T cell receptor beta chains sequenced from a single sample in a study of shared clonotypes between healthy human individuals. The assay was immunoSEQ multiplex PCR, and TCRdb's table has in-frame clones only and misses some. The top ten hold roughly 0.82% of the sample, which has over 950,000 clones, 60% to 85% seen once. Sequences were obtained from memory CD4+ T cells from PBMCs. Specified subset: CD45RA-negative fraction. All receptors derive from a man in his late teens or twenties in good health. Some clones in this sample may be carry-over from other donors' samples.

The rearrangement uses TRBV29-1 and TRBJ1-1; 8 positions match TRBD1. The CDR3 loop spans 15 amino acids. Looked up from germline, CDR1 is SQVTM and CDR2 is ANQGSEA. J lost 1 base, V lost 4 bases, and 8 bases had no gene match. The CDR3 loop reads CSVGQGTRGNTEAFF. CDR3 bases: TGCAGCGTTGGACAGGGGACAAGAGGGAACACTGAAGCTTTCTTT.

This CDR3 is CASSLREISGELFF. As DNA, the CDR3 is TGTGCCAGCAGTTTAAGGGAAATCTCCGGGGAGCTGTTTTTT. V usage is TRBV28 and J usage is TRBJ2-2; D unresolved. Looked up from germline, CDR1 is MDHEN and CDR2 is SYDVKM. The CDR3 is 14 residues long. The ends were cut back, 2 bases at V and 6 bases at J, with 10 bases in the middle.

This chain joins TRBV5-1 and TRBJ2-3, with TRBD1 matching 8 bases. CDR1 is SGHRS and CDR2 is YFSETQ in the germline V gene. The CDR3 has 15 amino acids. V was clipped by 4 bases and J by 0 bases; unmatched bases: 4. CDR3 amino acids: CASSIRQGSTDTQYF. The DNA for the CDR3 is TGCGCCAGCAGCATAAGACAGGGGAGCACAGATACGCAGTATTTT.

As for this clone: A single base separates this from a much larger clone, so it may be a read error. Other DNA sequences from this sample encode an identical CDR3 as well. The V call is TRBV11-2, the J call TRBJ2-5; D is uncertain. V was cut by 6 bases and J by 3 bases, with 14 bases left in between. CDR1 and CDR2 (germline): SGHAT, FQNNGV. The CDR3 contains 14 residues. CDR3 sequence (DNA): TGTGCCAGCAGATTCAGGACGGCAGAAGAGACCCAGTACTTC. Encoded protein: CASRFRTAEETQYF.

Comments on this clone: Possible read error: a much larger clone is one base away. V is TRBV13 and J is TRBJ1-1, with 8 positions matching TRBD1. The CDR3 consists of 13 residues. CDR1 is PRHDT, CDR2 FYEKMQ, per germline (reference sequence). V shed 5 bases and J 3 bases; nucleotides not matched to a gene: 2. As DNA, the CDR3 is TGTGCCAGCAGCCGGACAGGGCACACTGAAGCTTTCTTT. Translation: CASSRTGHTEAFF.